This T cell receptor beta chain was captured in a study of PD-1 blockade in mismatch repair-deficient tumors. Background on the study: Enrolled about 2012-2016, patients had progressing, pretreated mismatch repair-deficient cancers of about a dozen types.

TCRdb's table, derived via immunoSEQ multiplex PCR, lists solely in-frame clones and lacks some. The sample contains fewer than 60,000 clones, around 77% of which appear only once. Study-wide findings and caveats: Rapid post-treatment expansion, then contraction, generally preceding radiologic response, marked tumor-resident clones.

The J segment lost 4 bases and the V segment lost 7 bases, leaving 8 bases of the junction unmatched. This CDR3 contains 15 residues. Germline CDR1 and CDR2: SNHLY and FYNNEI. Every patient had mismatch repair deficiency by PCR or immunohistochemistry. Three pembrolizumab responders had their TCRs sequenced. Remarks on this clone: The antigen is undetermined.

Sequenced here: PBMCs, sampled before pembrolizumab treatment. The chain joins TRBV2 to TRBJ1-1, with 11 bases that match TRBD1. The clonotype was recovered from an adult with mismatch repair-deficient cancer. In DNA form, the CDR3 reads TGTGCCAGCAAAGGACAGGGGGCGGGGAGCACTGAAGCTTTCTTT. Translating it yields CASKGQGAGSTEAFF.